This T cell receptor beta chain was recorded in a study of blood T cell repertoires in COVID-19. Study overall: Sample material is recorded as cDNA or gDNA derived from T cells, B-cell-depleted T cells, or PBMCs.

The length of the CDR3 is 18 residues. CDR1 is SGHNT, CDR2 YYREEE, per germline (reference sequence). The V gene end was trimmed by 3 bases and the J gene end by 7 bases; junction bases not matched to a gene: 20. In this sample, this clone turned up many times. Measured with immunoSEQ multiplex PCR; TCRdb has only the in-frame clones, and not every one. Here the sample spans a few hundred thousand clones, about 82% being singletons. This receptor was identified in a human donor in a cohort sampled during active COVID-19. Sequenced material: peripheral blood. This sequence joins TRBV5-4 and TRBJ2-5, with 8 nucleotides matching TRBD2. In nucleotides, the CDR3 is TGTGCCAGCAGCTCCGGGACTAGTCTCGCGGTGAATAGGGCGACCCAGTACTTC. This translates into CASSSGTSLAVNRATQYF. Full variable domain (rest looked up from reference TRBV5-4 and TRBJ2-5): ETGVTQSPTHLIKTRGQQVTLRCSSQSGHNTVSWYQQALGQGPQFIFQYYREEENGRGNFPPRFSGLQFPNYSSELNVNALELDDSALYLCASSSGTSLAVNRATQYFGPGTRLLVL.